Each of the 15 T cell receptor beta chains below was sequenced from the same sample in a study of blood T cells in healthy people across ages. PCR was performed a second time for 7 to 11 cycles using a sample-barcoded 5' primer and a J-beta primer mix. Via MiXCR, TCRdb re-called the 5' RACE reads, giving one row per CDR3 protein. The sample comprises 550,000 to 600,000 distinct CDR3 sequences, approximately 25% of which are singletons, and around 18% rests with the top ten. Input material: blood. All receptors come from a woman in her seventies in good health.

The chain is built from TRBV6-6 and TRBJ2-1, with 8 nucleotides matching TRBD1. V gave up 10 bases and J gave up 5 bases; unmatched junction bases: 10. CDR1 and CDR2 from the germline V gene are MNHNY and SVGAGI (reference sequence). This CDR3 contains 14 residues. The CDR3 loop reads CATTGQGGNNEQFF. The DNA for the CDR3 is TGTGCCACCACCGGACAGGGTGGTAACAATGAGCAGTTCTTC.

This sequence joins TRBV7-2 and TRBJ2-4; D is unresolved. The CDR3 extends over 13 amino acids. Between the trimmed V and J ends, which lost 5 bases and 9 bases, there was a span of 14 bases. Germline CDR1 and CDR2: SGHTA and FQGNSA. The CDR3 bases are TGTGCCAGCAGCGCCGACACCCTGCTCATTCAGTACTTC. Translation: CASSADTLLIQYF.

V is TRBV12-3 or TRBV12-4 and J is TRBJ2-5, with D tentatively TRBD2 (5 bases). The CDR3 covers 16 residues. V lost 5 bases and J lost 3, with 19 bases in between. The CDR3 DNA follows: TGTGCCAGCAGTCCCTACTTACGCTGGGAGAAAGAGACCCAGTACTTC. Amino acids: CASSPYLRWEKETQYF.

Ten or more counts support this clonotype. For the CDR3, the DNA is TGCAGTGCCCCTCCTCGGACAGGGCTTGTTGATACGCAGTATTTT. It specifies CSAPPRTGLVDTQYF. This chain joins TRBV20-1 and TRBJ2-3; 8 nucleotides line up with TRBD1. There are 15 residues in the CDR3. Germline lookup yields CDR1 DFQATT and CDR2 SNEGSKA (reference sequence). V lost 6 bases to trimming and J lost 6 bases; unmatched junction nucleotides: 14.

This clonotype has more than one count but fewer than ten. The chain carries TRBV20-1 and TRBJ2-5; D is perhaps TRBD1 (6 bases). The end of the DNA aligns better with TRBJ2-1, so the J call may be wrong. The CDR3 loop spans 14 amino acids. Germline lookup yields CDR1 DFQATT and CDR2 SNEGSKA (reference sequence). The CDR3 region has the DNA TGCAGTGCTAGAGTTAGTACAGGGATGCGAGTGCAGTTCTTC. It specifies CSARVSTGMRVQFF.

This clonotype has only a few counts. The chain carries TRBV10-3 and TRBJ1-1; D is perhaps TRBD1 (5 bases). V lost 7 bases and J 1 base, leaving 10 bases between the germline ends. CDR1 is ENHRY and CDR2 is SYGVKD in the germline V gene. The CDR3 covers 13 residues. CDR3 nucleotide sequence: TGTGCCATCACCTCAGGACAGAACACTGAAGCTTTCTTT. Amino acids: CAITSGQNTEAFF.

This clonotype has only a few counts. The J gene is TRBJ1-1, the V gene TRBV6-2 or TRBV6-3, with TRBD1 identical over 8 bases. Germline values: CDR1 MNHEY, CDR2 SVGEGT. The length of the CDR3 is 17 residues. V dropped 8 bases and J dropped 3; count of bases not matched to a gene: 17. CDR3 sequence: CASSSTRTGTAHTEAFF. CDR3 DNA: TGTGCCAGCTCATCTACTCGGACAGGGACAGCCCACACTGAAGCTTTCTTT.

This clonotype was counted between two and nine times. The chain employs TRBV7-9 and TRBJ2-5, with unresolved D. V was cut by 1 base and J by 2 bases, with 11 bases left in between. This CDR3 is 15 amino acids long. The V gene's germline CDR1 is SEHNR and CDR2 FQNEAQ (reference sequence). CDR3 sequence reads: CASSLGTARQETQYF. In DNA, the CDR3 is TGTGCCAGCAGCTTAGGAACAGCACGTCAAGAGACCCAGTACTTC.

The chain links TRBV15 to TRBJ2-5, with D tentatively TRBD2 (6 bases). The DNA end favors TRBJ2-7, so the J call may be wrong. The germline gives CDR1 LNHNV, CDR2 YYDKDF (reference sequence). The CDR3 is made up of 14 amino acids. DNA for the CDR3: TGTGCCACCAGCAGAGACCCCTCGGGGGACGAGCAGTACTTC. It specifies CATSRDPSGDEQYF.

A few counts support this clonotype. This chain links TRBV27 with TRBJ2-5; the D gene is possibly TRBD1 (6 bases). Germline CDR1 reads MNHEY; CDR2 reads SMNVEV (reference sequence). The CDR3 loop spans 14 amino acids. The V end lost 6 bases, the J end lost 7 bases, and 18 bases lay between the germline ends. The CDR3 loop is CASSPDSGQRTQYF. The CDR3 coding sequence is TGTGCCAGCAGCCCGGACAGCGGTCAGAGGACCCAGTACTTC.

This clonotype occurred a few times. This may arise from a read error, as a much more abundant clone is one base away. The chain employs TRBV2 and TRBJ1-1; D possibly corresponds to TRBD1 (5 bases). Trimming pared 4 bases from V and 1 base from J, leaving 7 bases between. The CDR3 length is 13 residues. Germline V CDR1 and CDR2: SNHLY, FYNNEI. The CDR3 nucleotides are TGTGCCAGCAGTGCAGGACAGAACACTGAAGCTTTCTTT. Translated, it gives CASSAGQNTEAFF.

In its sample, this clonotype was seen a few times. CDR3 DNA: TGTGCCAGTAGTCGGGACAGGGTTAATGAAAAACTGTTTTTT. Its protein is CASSRDRVNEKLFF. The J gene is TRBJ1-4, the V gene TRBV12-3 or TRBV12-4, with 9 bases matching TRBD1. With V trimmed by 9 bases and J by 4 bases, 6 bases remained unmatched. The CDR3 length is 14 residues.

The genes are TRBV5-1 and TRBJ2-5; D is perhaps TRBD1 or TRBD2 (6 bases each). Trimming left V 5 bases short and J 1 base short, with 21 bases between. This CDR3 region has 17 residues. Germline lookup yields CDR1 SGHRS and CDR2 YFSETQ. For the CDR3, the DNA is TGCGCCAGCAGAGGTTCCGTAGGGGGGACTTTCCAAGAGACCCAGTACTTC. Protein: CASRGSVGGTFQETQYF.

This rearrangement joins TRBV24-1 to TRBJ2-1, with a weak D call TRBD2 (6 bases). The germline V gene has CDR1 KGHDR and CDR2 SFDVKD. CDR3 length: 14 residues. Trimming took 3 bases from V and 8 from J, leaving 13 bases between them. The CDR3 DNA sequence: TGTGCCACCAGTGATCCTCGGGGAGGCGATGAGCAGTTCTTC. Its protein product is CATSDPRGGDEQFF.

The chain carries TRBV9 and TRBJ2-1, with 9 bases that match TRBD1. The V gene end was trimmed by 3 bases and the J gene end by 5 bases; junction bases not matched to a gene: 6. The CDR3 is 15 amino acids. Germline CDR1 reads SGDLS; CDR2 reads YYNGEE. The DNA for the CDR3 is TGTGCCAGCAGCGGAGGGACAGGGTGGGACAATGAGCAGTTCTTC. Its translation is CASSGGTGWDNEQFF.